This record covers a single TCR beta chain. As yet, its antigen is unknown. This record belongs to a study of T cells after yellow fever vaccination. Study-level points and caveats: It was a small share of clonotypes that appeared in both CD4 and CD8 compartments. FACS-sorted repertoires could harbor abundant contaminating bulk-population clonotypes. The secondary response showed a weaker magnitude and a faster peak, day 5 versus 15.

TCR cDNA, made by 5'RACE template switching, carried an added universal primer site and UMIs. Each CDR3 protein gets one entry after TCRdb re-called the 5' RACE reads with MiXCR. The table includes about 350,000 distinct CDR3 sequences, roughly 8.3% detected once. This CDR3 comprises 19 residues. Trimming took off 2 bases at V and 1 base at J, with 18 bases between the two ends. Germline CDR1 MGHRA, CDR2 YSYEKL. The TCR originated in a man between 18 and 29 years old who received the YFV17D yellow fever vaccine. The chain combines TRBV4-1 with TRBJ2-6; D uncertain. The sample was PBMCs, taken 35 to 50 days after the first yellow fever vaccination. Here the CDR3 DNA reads TGCGCCAGCAGCCAACCCCCAGACCGGGTAACTTCTGGGGCCAACGTCCTGACTTTC. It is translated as CASSQPPDRVTSGANVLTF.